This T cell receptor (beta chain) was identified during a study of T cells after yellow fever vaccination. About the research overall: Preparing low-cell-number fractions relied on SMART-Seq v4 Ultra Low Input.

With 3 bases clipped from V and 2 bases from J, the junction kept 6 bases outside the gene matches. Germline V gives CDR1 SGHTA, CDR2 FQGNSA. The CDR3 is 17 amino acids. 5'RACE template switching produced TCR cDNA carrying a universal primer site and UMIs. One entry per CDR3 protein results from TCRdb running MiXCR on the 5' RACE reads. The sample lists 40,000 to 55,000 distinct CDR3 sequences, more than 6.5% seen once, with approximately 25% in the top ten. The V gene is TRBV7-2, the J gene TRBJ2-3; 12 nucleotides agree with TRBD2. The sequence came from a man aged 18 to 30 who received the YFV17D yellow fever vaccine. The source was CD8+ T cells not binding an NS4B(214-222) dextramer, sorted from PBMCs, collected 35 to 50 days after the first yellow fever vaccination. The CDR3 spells CASSFGTSGPSTDTQYF. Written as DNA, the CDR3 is TGTGCCAGCAGCTTTGGGACTAGCGGGCCCTCCACAGATACGCAGTATTTT.